This T cell receptor (beta chain) was observed in a study of blood T cell repertoires in COVID-19. Study-level background: Spain, Italy and the United States supplied samples that represented acute and convalescent COVID-19. PBMCs, B-cell-depleted T cells, or T cells provided the cDNA or gDNA that made up the material.

Germline V lookup: CDR1 LNHDA, CDR2 SQIVND (reference sequence). The V and J ends lost 3 bases and 5 bases respectively, with 20 bases between them. This CDR3 has 18 amino acids. Seattle researchers signed up patients amid active infection and tracked them longitudinally. Original handling: Estimation of nucleated cell counts relied on the amplification of reference gene primers. Method: immunoSEQ multiplex PCR; TCRdb's copy keeps in-frame clones and lacks some. V and J calls and clone size are those listed in that table; D and trimming were worked out from the DNA. This sample carries some 310,000 clones, almost 90% of them seen once, and the ten largest clones take under 1.1%.

The specimen was peripheral blood. The chain joins TRBV19 to TRBJ1-6, with D unresolved. The origin of this receptor is a woman in her thirties or forties with COVID-19, enrolled during active disease. The CDR3 loop reads CASSIRLRNHLDNSPLHF. For the CDR3, the DNA is TGTGCCAGTAGTATCCGGTTGAGGAATCACCTGGATAATTCACCCCTCCACTTT. The whole variable domain, remainder taken from reference TRBV19 and TRBJ1-6, is DGGITQSPKYLFRKEGQNVTLSCEQNLNHDAMYWYRQDPGQGLRLIYYSQIVNDFQKGDIAEGYSVSREKKESFPLTVTSAQKNPTAFYLCASSIRLRNHLDNSPLHFGNGTRLTVT.